A selection of T cell receptor beta chains follows, all from one sample in a study of T cell repertoires in cytomegalovirus infection. Antigen specificity for these receptors is unknown. TCRdb called the reads again in MiXCR, with one record for every CDR3 protein. The sample consists of 600,000 to 700,000 distinct CDR3 sequences, roughly 33% of them appearing once. Here the sequenced sample was cultured PBMCs, taken from culture after CMV antigen stimulation. Receptors originate from a human donor in good health (CMV status not recorded). Some clones in this sample may be carry-over from other donors' samples. The CDR3 runs from the conserved cysteine through the conserved F or W. A D gene is named only where the DNA matches it firmly. Clone sizes are given selectively: once, few, many, or a class where the clone is expanded.

V	size	J	D	DNA	CDR3
TRBV2	NA	TRBJ2-5	TRBD2	TGTGCCAGCAGCCGGACTAGCGGGGGGGAGACCCAGTACTTC	CASSRTSGGETQYF
TRBV5-1	NA	TRBJ2-1	NA	TGCGCCAGCAGCTCAGAGGTTTACAATGAGCAGTTCTTC	CASSSEVYNEQFF
TRBV12-5	NA	TRBJ2-3	TRBD2	TGTGCTAGTGGTTTGCGGGCTAGCGGGAGGAACACAGATACGCAGTATTTT	CASGLRASGRNTDTQYF
TRBV29-1	NA	TRBJ2-3	TRBD2	TGCAGCTTGGGACTAGCGGGAACAGATACGCAGTATTTT	CSLGLAGTDTQYF
TRBV12-3/TRBV12-4	few	TRBJ2-3	TRBD2	TGTGCCAGCATTCGCGGGAGGGCTGGGGGTACGCAGTATTTT	CASIRGRAGGTQYF
TRBV12-3/TRBV12-4	few	TRBJ1-2	TRBD1	TGTGCCAGCAGTTTAGTCCTCGCTACAGGACAGGCTACCTATGGCTACACCTTC	CASSLVLATGQATYGYTF
TRBV11-1	few	TRBJ2-1	TRBD1	TGTGCCAGCAGCCCATCGACAGGGCTCAATGAGCAGTTCTTC	CASSPSTGLNEQFF
TRBV4-1	few	TRBJ1-1	NA	TGCGCCAGCAGCCAAGGGCGGGCCCGGTTCTTTATGAACACTGAAGCTTTCTTT	CASSQGRARFFMNTEAFF
TRBV2	few	TRBJ1-2	NA	TGTGCCAGCAGTGCACAGCACCTCTATGGCTACACCTTC	CASSAQHLYGYTF
TRBV12-3/TRBV12-4	NA	TRBJ2-3	NA	TGTGCCAGCACCCTCGATAGTAGCACAGATACGCAGTATTTT	CASTLDSSTDTQYF
TRBV7-8	many	TRBJ2-5	NA	TGTGCCAGCAGCGCCGCGCGGCGCCAAGAGACCCAGTACTTC	CASSAARRQETQYF
TRBV10-3	NA	TRBJ2-3	NA	TGTGCCATCAGCGGGGCGCAAGATACGCAGTATTTT	CAISGAQDTQYF
TRBV19	NA	TRBJ2-7	NA	TGTGCCAGTAGAGACGGACTCTCCTACGAGCAGTACTTC	CASRDGLSYEQYF
TRBV6-2/TRBV6-3	NA	TRBJ2-1	NA	TGTGCCAGCAGTCGCCTAGGGGGGGCAGGGGAGTATGAGCAGTTCTTC	CASSRLGGAGEYEQFF
TRBV10-3	few	TRBJ2-7	TRBD1	TGTGCCATCAGGGACAGGGGGTTGGACTACGAGCAGTACTTC	CAIRDRGLDYEQYF
TRBV6-1	NA	TRBJ2-3	NA	TGTGCCAGCAGTGAGGGACGGGCTAGCACAGATACGCAGTATTTT	CASSEGRASTDTQYF
TRBV7-2	NA	TRBJ1-2	NA	TGTGCCAGCACCCTGGGGGGGGCGGAAGGCTACACCTTC	CASTLGGAEGYTF
TRBV12-3/TRBV12-4	NA	TRBJ1-1	NA	TGTGCCAGCACCGTGGGGGGGGGAGCTTTCTTT	CASTVGGGAFF
TRBV19	few	TRBJ1-5	TRBD1	TGTGCCAGTAGACAGGGGGCTCTTCAGCCCCAGCATTTT	CASRQGALQPQHF
TRBV6-1	NA	TRBJ1-6	NA	TGTGCCAGCAGTGAGGCCGCTCCGTCCTATTCACCCCTCCACTTT	CASSEAAPSYSPLHF
TRBV4-1	few	TRBJ2-1	NA	TGCGCCAGCAGCCCAATTGGGGTGGATGAGCAGTTCTTC	CASSPIGVDEQFF
TRBV10-3	few	TRBJ2-3	NA	TGTGCCGTGGGAGATTCAGATACGCAGTATTTT	CAVGDSDTQYF
TRBV18	NA	TRBJ2-5	TRBD2	TGTGCCAGCTCACCACGAGCGGGGGCCCAAGAGACCCAGTACTTC	CASSPRAGAQETQYF
TRBV6-8	NA	TRBJ2-3	NA	TGTGCCAGCCATCCATCGGGCCTCACAGATACGCAGTATTTT	CASHPSGLTDTQYF
TRBV20-1	few	TRBJ2-1	TRBD2	TGCAGTGCTAGGAGACTAGCGTTAGTCGATGAGCAGTTCTTC	CSARRLALVDEQFF
TRBV12-3/TRBV12-4	few	TRBJ2-1	NA	TGTGCCAGCACCAACCCTAGCGCCAATGAGCAGTTCTTC	CASTNPSANEQFF
TRBV4-3	NA	TRBJ2-7	NA	TGCGCCAGCAGCCCCGATCTCATACGGCCCGAGCAGTACTTC	CASSPDLIRPEQYF
TRBV7-2	few	TRBJ1-1	TRBD1	TGTGCCAGCAGCGCGGGACAGGGGGACACTGAAGCTTTCTTT	CASSAGQGDTEAFF
TRBV25-1	few	TRBJ2-1	TRBD2	TGTGCCAGCAGTGAATTCCTATTAGCGGGGGTCGACAATGAGCAGTTCTTC	CASSEFLLAGVDNEQFF
TRBV19	few	TRBJ2-4	NA	TGTGCCACCCTGGACGGACTAGCCAAAAACATTCAGTACTTC	CATLDGLAKNIQYF
TRBV28	few	TRBJ1-5	NA	TGTGCCAGCAGTTTAAGATTTCGAAATCAGCCCCAGCATTTT	CASSLRFRNQPQHF
TRBV7-9	NA	TRBJ1-5	NA	TGTGCCAGCAGCTTAGGTAGCGTTCAGCCCCAGCATTTT	CASSLGSVQPQHF
TRBV10-3	few	TRBJ2-5	TRBD1	TGTGCCATCAGAGGACAGGGCCAAGAGACCCAGTACTTC	CAIRGQGQETQYF
TRBV6-6	few	TRBJ2-7	NA	TGTGCCAGCAGGGGGGGAACAGAGGGGTGGCAGCAGTACTTC	CASRGGTEGWQQYF
TRBV6-2/TRBV6-3	few	TRBJ2-1	TRBD2	TGTGCCAGCAGTTACTCGGGACTAGTTATGGGTGTCGACAATGAGCAGTTCTTC	CASSYSGLVMGVDNEQFF
TRBV7-2	many	TRBJ2-3	TRBD1	TGTGCCAGCAGCTTAGACGACAGGGACACGCAGTATTTT	CASSLDDRDTQYF
TRBV28	NA	TRBJ2-2	TRBD1	TGTGCCAGCAGTTGGAGGGGACAGGCCATTCCTCGCACCGGGGAGCTGTTTTTT	CASSWRGQAIPRTGELFF
TRBV7-2	many	TRBJ2-3	TRBD2	TGTGCCAGCACCCTCTCCGGGGGGGCGCTTCATACGCAGTATTTT	CASTLSGGALHTQYF
TRBV6-2/TRBV6-3	NA	TRBJ1-2	NA	TGTGCCAGCAGTTGGCGTGAGGAGAGCTATGGCTACACCTTC	CASSWREESYGYTF
TRBV7-6	NA	TRBJ2-3	NA	TGTGCCAGCAGCTTATTACAGGGTATTGCTGCAGATACGCAGTATTTT	CASSLLQGIAADTQYF
TRBV20-1	NA	TRBJ2-3	NA	TGCAGTGCTAGCTCCGGGGGCCGTGGCACAGCTACGCAGTATTTT	CSASSGGRGTATQYF
TRBV7-2	many	TRBJ2-1	NA	TGTGCCAGCAGCTCCCTAGGGACTGGGTCCTCCTACAATGAGCAGTTCTTC	CASSSLGTGSSYNEQFF
TRBV4-1	few	TRBJ2-7	NA	TGCGCCAGCAGCCGAAGGACGGATTCCTACGAGCAGTACTTC	CASSRRTDSYEQYF
TRBV18	few	TRBJ2-3	NA	TGTGCCAGCTCCCCAGAAGCGGCGGGCGTGAAAGATACGCAGTATTTT	CASSPEAAGVKDTQYF
TRBV2	NA	TRBJ2-7	NA	TGTGCCAGCAGCCTCACTGGCCACTACGAGCAGTACTTC	CASSLTGHYEQYF
TRBV7-2	few	TRBJ1-2	NA	TGTGCCAGCAGCTTATTAGGCGGGCCCTCTAACTATGGCTACACCTTC	CASSLLGGPSNYGYTF
TRBV7-8	many	TRBJ1-1	TRBD1	TGTGCCAGCAGCGGACACAGGGGACGGGGCACTGAAGCTTTCTTT	CASSGHRGRGTEAFF
TRBV6-6	few	TRBJ2-7	NA	TGTGCCAGCAGTGGGCCGCGGGGCCTATCCTACGAGCAGTACTTC	CASSGPRGLSYEQYF
TRBV28	NA	TRBJ1-3	NA	TGTGCCAGCAGACCCGACGAAACCAGTGGTGACACCATATATTTT	CASRPDETSGDTIYF
TRBV2	NA	TRBJ1-4	NA	TGTGCCAGCAGTGAGGCCCCCGGCGCCCCAACTAATGAAAAACTGTTTTTT	CASSEAPGAPTNEKLFF
TRBV12-3/TRBV12-4	NA	TRBJ1-6	TRBD1	TGTGCCAGCAGTTCCCCGGGACAGGGGCTACGTAATTCACCCCTCCACTTT	CASSSPGQGLRNSPLHF
TRBV20-1	NA	TRBJ2-3	NA	TGCAGTGCTACTAGCTCGGTCACAGATACGCAGTATTTT	CSATSSVTDTQYF
TRBV14	few	TRBJ2-1	NA	TGTGCCAGCAGCCAAGACACCGGGACTGTGCAGTTCTTC	CASSQDTGTVQFF
TRBV12-3/TRBV12-4	NA	TRBJ2-7	TRBD2	TGTGCCATCGATGGGCAGCGGGAGCCAGTAACCTACGAGCAGTACTTC	CAIDGQREPVTYEQYF